This TCR beta chain was documented in a study of blood T cell repertoires in COVID-19. Across the study: COVID-19 samples collected from the United States, Italy and Spain covered acute and convalescent phases. T cells, B-cell-depleted T cells, or PBMCs provided the cDNA or gDNA that served as material.

Looked up from germline, CDR1 is LGHNA and CDR2 is YNFKEQ. With 0 bases removed from V and 5 bases from J, the gap between germline ends came to 11 bases. CDR3 length: 15 residues. Original processing notes: Quantification of nucleated cells was approximated via reference gene primer amplification. Libraries were prepared by immunoSEQ multiplex PCR; TCRdb keeps only in-frame clonotypes and omits some of them. The V and J calls and clone size were taken over from that table, and D and trimming were inferred from the DNA. The table records about 120,000 clones, around 81% of them present only once. This sequence was found in a man between 65 and 85 years old with acute or convalescent COVID-19. The rearrangement uses TRBV4-2 and TRBJ2-1; D is ambiguous. Material: peripheral blood. Here the CDR3 reads CASSQEVSYNNEQFF. Written as DNA, the CDR3 is TGTGCCAGCAGCCAAGAAGTCTCCTATAACAATGAGCAGTTCTTC.